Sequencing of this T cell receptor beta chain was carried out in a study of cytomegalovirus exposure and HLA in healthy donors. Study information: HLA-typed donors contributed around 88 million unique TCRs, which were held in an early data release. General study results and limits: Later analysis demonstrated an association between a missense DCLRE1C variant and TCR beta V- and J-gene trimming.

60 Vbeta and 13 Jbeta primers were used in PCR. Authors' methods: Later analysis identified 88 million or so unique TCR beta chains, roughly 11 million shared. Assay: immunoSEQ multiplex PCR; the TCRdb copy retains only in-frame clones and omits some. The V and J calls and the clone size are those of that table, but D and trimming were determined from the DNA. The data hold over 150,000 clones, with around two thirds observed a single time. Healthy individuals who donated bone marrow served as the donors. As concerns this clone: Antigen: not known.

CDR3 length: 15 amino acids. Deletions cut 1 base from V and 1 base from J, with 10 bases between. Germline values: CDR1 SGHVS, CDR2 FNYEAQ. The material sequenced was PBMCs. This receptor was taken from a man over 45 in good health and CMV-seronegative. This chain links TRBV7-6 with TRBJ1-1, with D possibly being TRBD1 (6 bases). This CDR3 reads CASSLDSGANTEAFF. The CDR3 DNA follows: TGTGCCAGCAGCTTAGACTCAGGGGCGAACACTGAAGCTTTCTTT.